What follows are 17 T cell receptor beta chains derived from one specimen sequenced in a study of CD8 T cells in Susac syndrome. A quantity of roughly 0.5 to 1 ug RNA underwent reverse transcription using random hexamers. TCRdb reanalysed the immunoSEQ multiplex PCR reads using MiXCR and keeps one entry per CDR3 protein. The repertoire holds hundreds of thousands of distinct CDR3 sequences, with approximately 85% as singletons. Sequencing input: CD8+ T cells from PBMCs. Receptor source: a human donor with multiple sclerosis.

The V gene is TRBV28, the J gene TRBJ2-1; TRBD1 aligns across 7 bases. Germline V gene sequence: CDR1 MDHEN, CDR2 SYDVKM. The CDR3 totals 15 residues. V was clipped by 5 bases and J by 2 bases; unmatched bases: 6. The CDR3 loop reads CASSPQGDTYNEQFF. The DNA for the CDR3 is TGTGCCAGCAGTCCCCAGGGGGATACCTACAATGAGCAGTTCTTC.

Here the CDR3 reads CASSYSNSLFTEAFF. The CDR3 DNA reads as TGTGCCAGCAGTTACTCGAACAGTCTATTCACTGAAGCTTTCTTT. The chain couples TRBV6-5 to TRBJ1-1; D is ambiguous. With 0 bases removed from V and 4 bases from J, the gap between germline ends came to 12 bases. CDR1 MNHEY and CDR2 SVGAGI come from the germline V gene. The CDR3 sequence is 15 residues long.

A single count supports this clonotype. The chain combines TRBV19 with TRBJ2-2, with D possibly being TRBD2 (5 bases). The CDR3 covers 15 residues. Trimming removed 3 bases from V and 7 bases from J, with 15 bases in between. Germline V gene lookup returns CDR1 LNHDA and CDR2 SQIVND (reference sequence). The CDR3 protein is CASSILAGANGELFF. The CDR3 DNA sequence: TGTGCCAGTAGTATCCTGGCGGGCGCAAACGGGGAGCTGTTTTTT.

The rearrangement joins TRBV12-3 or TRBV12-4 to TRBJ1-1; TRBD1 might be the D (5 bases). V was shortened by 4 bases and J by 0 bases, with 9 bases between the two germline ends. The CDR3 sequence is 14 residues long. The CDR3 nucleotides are TGTGCCAGCAGTTCGGAGGGGATGAACACTGAAGCTTTCTTT. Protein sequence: CASSSEGMNTEAFF.

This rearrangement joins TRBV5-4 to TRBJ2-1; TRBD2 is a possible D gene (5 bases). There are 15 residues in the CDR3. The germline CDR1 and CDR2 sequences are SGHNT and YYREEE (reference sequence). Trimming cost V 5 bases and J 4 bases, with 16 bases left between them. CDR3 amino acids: CASSTDGVLYNEQFF. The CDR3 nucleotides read TGTGCCAGCAGTACGGACGGGGTACTATACAATGAGCAGTTCTTC.

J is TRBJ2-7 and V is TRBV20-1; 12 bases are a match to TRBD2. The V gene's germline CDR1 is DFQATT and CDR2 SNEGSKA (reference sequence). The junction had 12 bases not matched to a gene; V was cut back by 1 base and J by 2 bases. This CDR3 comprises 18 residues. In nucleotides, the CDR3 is TGCAGTGCTAGAGGTCCGGGACTAGCGGGCCGGGGGGCCTACGAGCAGTACTTC. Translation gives CSARGPGLAGRGAYEQYF.

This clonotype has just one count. This CDR3 reads CASSLVGGTNTGELFF. CDR3 sequence (DNA): TGTGCCAGCAGCTTAGTCGGCGGAACGAACACCGGGGAGCTGTTTTTT. This sequence joins TRBV7-6 and TRBJ2-2; D gene unclear. This CDR3 region has 16 residues. Trimming took 1 base from V and 0 from J, leaving 9 bases between them. The germline V gene has CDR1 SGHVS and CDR2 FNYEAQ.

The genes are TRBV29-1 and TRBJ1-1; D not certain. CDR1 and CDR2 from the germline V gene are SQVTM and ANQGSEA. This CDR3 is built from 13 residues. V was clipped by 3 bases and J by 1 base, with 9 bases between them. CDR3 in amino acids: CSVDMGTNTEAFF. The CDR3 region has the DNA TGCAGCGTTGACATGGGAACGAACACTGAAGCTTTCTTT.

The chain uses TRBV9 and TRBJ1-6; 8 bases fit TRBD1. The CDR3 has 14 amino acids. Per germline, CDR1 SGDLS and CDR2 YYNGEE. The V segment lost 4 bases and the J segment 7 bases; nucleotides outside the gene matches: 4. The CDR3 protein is CASSYRGENSPLHF. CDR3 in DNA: TGTGCCAGCAGCTACAGGGGGGAAAATTCACCCCTCCACTTT.

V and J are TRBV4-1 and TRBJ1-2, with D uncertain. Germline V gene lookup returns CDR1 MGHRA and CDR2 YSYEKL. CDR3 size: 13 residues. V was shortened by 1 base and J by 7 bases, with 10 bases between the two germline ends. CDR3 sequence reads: CASSQVGGLGYTF. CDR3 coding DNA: TGCGCCAGCAGCCAAGTGGGTGGGCTTGGCTACACCTTC.

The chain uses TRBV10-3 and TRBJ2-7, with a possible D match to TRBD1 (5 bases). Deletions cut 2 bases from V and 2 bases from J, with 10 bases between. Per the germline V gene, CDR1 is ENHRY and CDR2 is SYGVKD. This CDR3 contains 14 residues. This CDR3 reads CAISEPGQAYEQYF. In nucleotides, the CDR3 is TGTGCCATCAGTGAGCCCGGACAAGCCTACGAGCAGTACTTC.

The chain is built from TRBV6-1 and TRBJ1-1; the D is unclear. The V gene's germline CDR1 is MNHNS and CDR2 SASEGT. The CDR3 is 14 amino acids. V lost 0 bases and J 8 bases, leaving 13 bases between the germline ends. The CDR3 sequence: CASSEAVRASEAFF. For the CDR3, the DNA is TGTGCCAGCAGTGAAGCGGTAAGGGCCTCAGAAGCTTTCTTT.

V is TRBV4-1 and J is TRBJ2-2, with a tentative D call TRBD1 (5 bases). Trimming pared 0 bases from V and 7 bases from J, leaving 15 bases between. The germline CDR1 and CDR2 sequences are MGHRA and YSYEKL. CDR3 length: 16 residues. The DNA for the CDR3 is TGCGCCAGCAGCCAAGAAGCCAGGGCTGATAGCGGGGAGCTGTTTTTT. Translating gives CASSQEARADSGELFF.

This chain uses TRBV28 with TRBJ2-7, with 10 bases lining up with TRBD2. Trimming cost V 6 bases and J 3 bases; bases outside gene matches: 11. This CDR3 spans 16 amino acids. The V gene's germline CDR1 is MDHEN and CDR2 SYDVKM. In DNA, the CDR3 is TGTGCCAGCAGAGGACTAGCGGACCAAACTCTCTACGAGCAGTACTTC. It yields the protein CASRGLADQTLYEQYF.

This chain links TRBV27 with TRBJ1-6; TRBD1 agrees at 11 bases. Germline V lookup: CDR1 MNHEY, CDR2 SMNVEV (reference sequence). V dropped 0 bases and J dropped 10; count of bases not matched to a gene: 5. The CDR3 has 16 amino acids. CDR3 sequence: CASSLSGQGAGSPLHF. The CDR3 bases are TGTGCCAGCAGTTTATCTGGACAGGGGGCAGGCTCACCCCTCCACTTT.

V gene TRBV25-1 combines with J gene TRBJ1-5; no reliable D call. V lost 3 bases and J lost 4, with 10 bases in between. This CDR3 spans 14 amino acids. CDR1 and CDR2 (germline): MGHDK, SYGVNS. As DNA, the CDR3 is TGTGCCAGCAGTGATTGGGATAGTAATCAGCCCCAGCATTTT. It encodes CASSDWDSNQPQHF.

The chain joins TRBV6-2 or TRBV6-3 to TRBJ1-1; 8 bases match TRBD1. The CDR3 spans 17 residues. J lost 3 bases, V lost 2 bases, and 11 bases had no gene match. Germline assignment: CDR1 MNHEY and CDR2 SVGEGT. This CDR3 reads CASSYATQGGSDTEAFF. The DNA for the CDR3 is TGTGCCAGCAGTTACGCAACACAGGGGGGATCGGACACTGAAGCTTTCTTT.